Below are 20 T cell receptor beta chains sequenced from a single sample in a study of blood T cell repertoires in COVID-19. The data were produced by immunoSEQ multiplex PCR, yet TCRdb's version contains in-frame clones alone and is incomplete. The sample yields some 250,000 clones, over 75% seen once. Sequenced input: peripheral blood. The origin of the receptors is a human donor in a cohort sampled during active COVID-19.

The count of this clone is one. CDR3 DNA: TGTGCCAGCAGCTTAGCGGATTTCTGGCGGGGGAGCTCCTACGAGCAGTACTTC. Translating gives CASSLADFWRGSSYEQYF. The V and J genes are TRBV7-2 and TRBJ2-7; 7 bases are shared with TRBD2. The junction had 11 bases not matched to a gene; V was cut back by 0 bases and J by 0 bases. The CDR3 has 18 residues. The germline gives CDR1 SGHTA, CDR2 FQGNSA.

This clone was picked up a small number of times. The genes are TRBV11-2 and TRBJ1-2; D may be TRBD1 (6 bases). The germline V gene has CDR1 SGHAT and CDR2 FQNNGV. Trimming left V 1 base short and J 2 bases short, with 14 bases between. The CDR3 length is 16 residues. The CDR3 DNA sequence: TGTGCCAGCAGCTTAGGGACAACAGGGTGGAACTATGGCTACACCTTC. Protein: CASSLGTTGWNYGYTF. The whole variable domain, filled in from reference TRBV11-2 and TRBJ1-2, reads EAGVAQSPRYKIIEKRQSVAFWCNPISGHATLYWYQQILGQGPKLLIQFQNNGVVDDSQLPKDRFSAERLKGVDSTLKIQPAKLEDSAVYLCASSLGTTGWNYGYTFGSGTRLTVV.

The chain joins TRBV30 to TRBJ1-2; D might be TRBD1 (5 bases). The V and J ends lost 7 bases and 8 bases respectively, with 20 bases between them. Germline CDR1 is GTSNPN and CDR2 is SVGIG (reference sequence). CDR3 length equals 13 residues. Here the CDR3 DNA reads TGTGCCTCCGAAGGTTTTGGGGGAGGAGGCTACACCTTC. Translating it yields CASEGFGGGGYTF.

This clone was found once. The CDR3 DNA is TGTGCCAGCACCCCCGTAGGGACAGAAGAGACCCAGTACTTC. Its protein product is CASTPVGTEETQYF. The chain combines TRBV5-5 with TRBJ2-5, with 7 positions matching TRBD1. The CDR3 totals 14 residues. Germline V lookup: CDR1 SGHKS, CDR2 YYEKEE (reference sequence). After removal of 6 bases from V and 3 bases from J, the junction contained 8 bases not matched to a gene.

The CDR3 DNA sequence: TGTGCCAGCAGCCAACAGGAAAGGTCACCCCTCCACTTT. This encodes CASSQQERSPLHF. V gene TRBV12-3 or TRBV12-4 combines with J gene TRBJ1-6, with D tentatively TRBD1 (5 bases). The CDR3 sequence is 13 residues long. Trimming took 6 bases from V and 10 from J, leaving 13 bases between them.

The genes are TRBV4-2 and TRBJ2-7; 10 bases agree with TRBD2. Germline V gene lookup returns CDR1 LGHNA and CDR2 YNFKEQ. This CDR3 comprises 15 residues. V was clipped by 0 bases and J by 6 bases; unmatched bases: 5. The CDR3 DNA follows: TGTGCCAGCAGCCAAGATCGGGCTAGCGGGAGCGAGCAGTACTTC. This sequence encodes CASSQDRASGSEQYF.

V and J are TRBV10-2 and TRBJ2-2; the match to TRBD1 covers 7 bases. The CDR3 runs to 14 residues. V lost 5 bases to trimming and J lost 6 bases; unmatched junction nucleotides: 6. Germline CDR1 and CDR2: WSHSY and SAAADI. The CDR3 spells CASSSTGWAGELFF. The CDR3 DNA reads as TGCGCCAGCAGTTCGACAGGGTGGGCCGGGGAGCTGTTTTTT.

V gene TRBV7-8 combines with J gene TRBJ1-1, with D unclear. Germline CDR1 SGHVS, CDR2 FQNEAQ. V was cut by 6 bases and J by 5 bases, with 16 bases left in between. The CDR3 has 14 amino acids. CDR3 loop: CASSFPEGRTEAFF. The CDR3 DNA sequence: TGTGCCAGCAGTTTCCCGGAGGGAAGAACTGAAGCTTTCTTT. The whole variable domain, filled in from reference TRBV7-8 and TRBJ1-1, reads GAGVSQSPRYKVAKRGQDVALRCDPISGHVSLFWYQQALGQGPEFLTYFQNEAQLDKSGLPSDRFFAERPEGSVSTLKIQRTQQEDSAVYLCASSFPEGRTEAFFGQGTRLTVV.

The rearrangement joins TRBV9 to TRBJ2-3; tentative D call: TRBD2 (5 bases). V was cut by 0 bases and J by 2 bases, with 7 bases left in between. Germline V gene data show CDR1 as SGDLS and CDR2 as YYNGEE. The CDR3 runs to 14 residues. This CDR3 is CASSVEEATDTQYF. The CDR3 nucleotides read TGTGCCAGCAGCGTAGAGGAGGCCACAGATACGCAGTATTTT.

V gene TRBV3-1 (or the pseudogene TRBV3-2) combines with J gene TRBJ2-7; 8 bases are shared with TRBD1. The CDR3 is 14 amino acids. The trim removed 0 bases at V and 9 bases at J, leaving 7 bases unmatched. Germline-derived CDR1 and CDR2 are LGHDT and YNNKEL (reference sequence). The CDR3 DNA reads as TGTGCCAGCAGCCAAGAATTGGCAGGGGGCGGGCAGTACTTC. This sequence encodes CASSQELAGGGQYF.

This sequence joins TRBV10-3 and TRBJ1-5; possible D gene TRBD1, 5 bases. Looked up from germline, CDR1 is ENHRY and CDR2 is SYGVKD. This CDR3 is built from 15 residues. V lost 0 bases to trimming and J lost 2 bases, with 8 bases between them. The CDR3 DNA reads TGTGCCATCAGTGAGTCTGGCAGGGGCAATCAGCCCCAGCATTTT. This translates into CAISESGRGNQPQHF.

This clone was recorded once. Other DNA sequences within the sample encode an identical CDR3. This chain connects TRBV2 to TRBJ2-1; 11 bases map to TRBD2. J was trimmed by 4 bases and V by 6 bases; bases with no gene match: 5. The germline gives CDR1 SNHLY, CDR2 FYNNEI. This CDR3 is built from 15 residues. This chain's CDR3 is CASRTGTSGYNEQFF. The CDR3 DNA follows: TGTGCCAGCAGAACCGGGACTAGCGGATACAATGAGCAGTTCTTC.

The chain couples TRBV6-5 to TRBJ2-5, with 9 positions matching TRBD2. Germline-derived CDR1 and CDR2 are MNHEY and SVGAGI. The CDR3 extends over 15 amino acids. V was clipped by 5 bases and J by 5 bases; unmatched bases: 9. CDR3 residues: CASSRLSGRGETQYF. CDR3 DNA sequence: TGTGCCAGCAGTCGACTTAGCGGGAGAGGGGAGACCCAGTACTTC.

This clone appeared a single time. The chain uses TRBV20-1 and TRBJ1-1; tentatively, D is TRBD1 (6 bases). The CDR3 is 15 amino acids. Germline V lookup: CDR1 DFQATT, CDR2 SNEGSKA (reference sequence). V lost 3 bases and J lost 5, with 19 bases in between. The CDR3 loop reads CSASSKMGAGTEAFF. The CDR3 region has the DNA TGCAGTGCTAGTAGCAAAATGGGGGCTGGAACTGAAGCTTTCTTT.

The chain is built from TRBV29-1 and TRBJ2-7; 7 bases are a match to TRBD1. Germline assignment: CDR1 SQVTM and CDR2 ANQGSEA. Losses at the gene ends were 6 bases for V and 3 bases for J; bases not matched to a gene: 11. The CDR3 covers 14 residues. DNA for the CDR3: TGCAGCGTGGTGGGACACACAGGGGTCTACGAGCAGTACTTC. Translation gives CSVVGHTGVYEQYF.

In its sample, this clone was seen once. The chain is built from TRBV20-1 and TRBJ1-4; D is unclear. In germline, CDR1 is DFQATT, CDR2 SNEGSKA (reference sequence). The CDR3 totals 13 residues. Trimming took off 3 bases at V and 7 bases at J, with 12 bases between the two ends. CDR3 sequence: CSASWAGTEKLFF. In nucleotides, the CDR3 is TGCAGTGCTAGTTGGGCAGGAACTGAAAAACTGTTTTTT.

In DNA form, the CDR3 reads TGTGCCAGCACCCCCGGTGTGGGGGGGCAATACGAGCAGTACTTC. Its translation: CASTPGVGGQYEQYF. V usage is TRBV6-5 and J usage is TRBJ2-7, with D possibly TRBD2 on 7 matching bases. This CDR3 comprises 15 residues. Germline V gene lookup returns CDR1 MNHEY and CDR2 SVGAGI. Trimming took off 7 bases at V and 4 bases at J, with 20 bases between the two ends.

This rearrangement joins TRBV3-1 (or the pseudogene TRBV3-2) to TRBJ2-1, with 10 bases that match TRBD1. The V gene's germline CDR1 is LGHDT and CDR2 YNNKEL (reference sequence). This CDR3 comprises 17 residues. With 4 bases clipped from V and 5 bases from J, the junction kept 11 bases outside the gene matches. In DNA, the CDR3 is TGTGCCAGCAGCCCCATCGACAGGGGGCCCCTCAACAATGAGCAGTTCTTC. Translated, it gives CASSPIDRGPLNNEQFF.

The V and J genes are TRBV7-2 and TRBJ1-2; D is possibly TRBD1 (5 bases). The CDR3 sequence is 13 residues long. The V and J ends lost 7 bases and 3 bases respectively, with 12 bases between them. Germline V gene data show CDR1 as SGHTA and CDR2 as FQGNSA. CDR3 region: CASTSDRHYGYTF. CDR3 nucleotide sequence: TGTGCCAGCACAAGTGACAGACACTATGGCTACACCTTC.

This chain joins TRBV7-8 and TRBJ2-1, with D maybe TRBD2 (5 bases). This CDR3 region has 16 residues. The germline V gene encodes CDR1 SGHVS and CDR2 FQNEAQ. The germline V and J ends were trimmed by 2 bases and 0 bases, with 11 bases remaining between them. The CDR3 bases are TGTGCCAGCAGCTTAACCGGACTCCGCTCCTACAATGAGCAGTTCTTC. Its translation: CASSLTGLRSYNEQFF.